The rows below give T cell receptor beta chains drawn from one sample of a study of blood T cell repertoires in COVID-19. The repertoire was sequenced with immunoSEQ multiplex PCR; TCRdb's copy has only in-frame clones and lacks some. This table has over 85,000 clones, approximately 81% appearing once. Sample: peripheral blood. These TCRs come from a man aged 80 or over with acute or convalescent COVID-19. The CDR3 runs from the conserved cysteine through the conserved F or W.

v_gene: TRBV2
j_gene: TRBJ1-4
CDR3aa: CASITRQDNEKLFF

v_gene: TRBV19
j_gene: TRBJ1-5
CDR3aa: CASSPGRNSNQPQHF

v_gene: TRBV28
j_gene: TRBJ2-7
CDR3aa: CASSYRGTSGKSYEQYF

v_gene: TRBV28
j_gene: TRBJ2-7
CDR3aa: CASSSPTQVVYEQYF

v_gene: TRBV7-2
j_gene: TRBJ1-1
CDR3aa: CASSLAAANTEAFF

v_gene: TRBV5-1
j_gene: TRBJ1-6
CDR3aa: CASSKGQGGSPLHF

v_gene: TRBV6-5
j_gene: TRBJ2-2
CDR3aa: CASSPTGVITGELFF

v_gene: TRBV7-2
j_gene: TRBJ2-7
CDR3aa: CASSLEWVATSYEQYF

v_gene: TRBV19
j_gene: TRBJ1-1
CDR3aa: CASSGDRGGDTEAFF

v_gene: TRBV18
j_gene: TRBJ1-1
CDR3aa: CASSGTGTTEAFF

v_gene: TRBV7-2
j_gene: TRBJ2-7
CDR3aa: CASSLFRRGYEQYF

v_gene: TRBV21-1
j_gene: TRBJ2-5
CDR3aa: CASSEERIPQETQYF

v_gene: TRBV5-1
j_gene: TRBJ1-2
CDR3aa: CASSLEGTHYGYTF

v_gene: TRBV30
j_gene: TRBJ2-2
CDR3aa: CAWSAGTPTSTAELFF

v_gene: TRBV11-2
j_gene: TRBJ2-5
CDR3aa: CASSIKGGGQTQYF

v_gene: TRBV21-1
j_gene: TRBJ2-3
CDR3aa: CASSKVRGKGCHTDTQYF

v_gene: TRBV29-1
j_gene: TRBJ2-7
CDR3aa: CSVGTGLGPDHYEQYF

v_gene: TRBV11-2
j_gene: TRBJ1-1
CDR3aa: CASSLVSQLEAFF

v_gene: TRBV19
j_gene: TRBJ2-5
CDR3aa: CASSTSGRGETQYF